What follows are 17 T cell receptor beta chains derived from one specimen sequenced in a study of blood T cell repertoires in COVID-19. Data came from immunoSEQ multiplex PCR; TCRdb stores just in-frame clones and leaves some out. The sample holds 150,000 to 200,000 clones; 88% are singletons and the top ten take around 9.5%. The sample was PBMCs or T cells enriched from blood (not recorded which). Receptor source: a young woman who had recovered from COVID-19.

The V call is TRBV19, the J call TRBJ1-3; D not certain. CDR1 and CDR2 (germline): LNHDA, SQIVND (reference sequence). This CDR3 region has 11 residues. Trimming left V 7 bases short and J 4 bases short, with 5 bases between. The CDR3 reads CASIVGNTIYF. DNA for the CDR3: TGTGCCAGTATCGTCGGAAACACCATATATTTT.

The V call is TRBV28, the J call TRBJ2-7, with 10 bases that match TRBD2. V gave up 5 bases and J gave up 5 bases; unmatched junction bases: 3. The CDR3 totals 13 residues. Per the germline V gene, CDR1 is MDHEN and CDR2 is SYDVKM. The CDR3 DNA reads as TGTGCCAGCAGTCTAGCGGGAGATGACGAGCAGTACTTC. This encodes CASSLAGDDEQYF.

This chain links TRBV10-1 with TRBJ1-2, with 7 bases lining up with TRBD1. V shed 3 bases, J shed 8 bases, and the junction held 9 bases outside the gene matches. The CDR3 runs to 14 residues. Germline-derived CDR1 and CDR2 are WNHNN and SYGVQD (reference sequence). The CDR3 protein is CASSDRDSLRGYTF. The CDR3 DNA reads TGCGCCAGCAGTGACCGGGACAGCCTAAGGGGCTACACCTTC.

This chain links TRBV5-1 with TRBJ2-2; 9 bases map to TRBD2. Trimming removed 0 bases from V and 2 bases from J; junction bases left unmatched: 11. Per germline, CDR1 SGHRS and CDR2 YFSETQ. CDR3 length: 19 amino acids. The chain's CDR3 is CASSLASGIAGVNTGELFF. The DNA for the CDR3 is TGCGCCAGCAGCTTGGCCAGCGGAATAGCGGGGGTTAACACCGGGGAGCTGTTTTTT.

This clone was seen once. The chain joins TRBV4-3 to TRBJ1-1; 7 nucleotides agree with TRBD1. The CDR3 covers 15 residues. Germline-derived CDR1 and CDR2 are LGHNA and YSLEER. V lost 4 bases to trimming and J lost 2 bases; unmatched junction nucleotides: 7. The CDR3 DNA follows: TGCGCCAGCAGCCTTACCGGGACAGATAACACTGAAGCTTTCTTT. Translating it yields CASSLTGTDNTEAFF.

This chain connects TRBV19 to TRBJ1-2, with no clear D. CDR3 length equals 12 residues. Trimming removed 1 base at V and 8 bases at J, with 8 bases between. Germline V gives CDR1 LNHDA, CDR2 SQIVND (reference sequence). The CDR3 DNA sequence: TGTGCCAGTAGTATAGGTGTTATCGGCTACACCTTC. Translation gives CASSIGVIGYTF.

The rearrangement uses TRBV3-1 (or the pseudogene TRBV3-2) and TRBJ1-5, with D maybe TRBD1 (5 bases). Germline lookup yields CDR1 LGHDT and CDR2 YNNKEL (reference sequence). This CDR3 spans 15 amino acids. V lost 4 bases and J lost 4, with 14 bases in between. CDR3 protein: CASSLTDSGNQPQHF. The CDR3 nucleotides read TGTGCCAGCAGCCTTACCGACAGTGGGAATCAGCCCCAGCATTTT.

The J gene is TRBJ2-7, the V gene TRBV5-1; D unclear. Germline V gives CDR1 SGHRS, CDR2 YFSETQ. V was pared by 3 bases and J by 6 bases, with 19 bases between. The CDR3 runs to 15 residues. The CDR3 protein is CASSYTGSNSFEQYF. DNA of the CDR3: TGCGCCAGCAGCTATACCGGGTCTAACTCATTCGAGCAGTACTTC.

The J gene is TRBJ1-5, the V gene TRBV5-1, with 7 bases matching TRBD1. Germline lookup yields CDR1 SGHRS and CDR2 YFSETQ. This CDR3 is 16 amino acids long. The junction had 9 bases not matched to a gene; V was cut back by 4 bases and J by 2 bases. The CDR3 region has the DNA TGCGCCAGCAGCCCCTTCCCAGGGGGAGGCAATCAGCCCCAGCATTTT. Its translation is CASSPFPGGGNQPQHF. Using reference TRBV5-1 and TRBJ1-5 for the parts outside the CDR3, the full variable domain is KAGVTQTPRYLIKTRGQQVTLSCSPISGHRSVSWYQQTPGQGLQFLFEYFSETQRNKGNFPGRFSGRQFSNSRSEMNVSTLELGDSALYLCASSPFPGGGNQPQHFGDGTRLSIL.

The V call is TRBV7-2, the J call TRBJ1-3, with D perhaps TRBD1 (6 bases). Germline loops: CDR1 SGHTA, CDR2 FQGNSA. This CDR3 spans 14 amino acids. Trimming removed 5 bases at V and 3 bases at J, with 11 bases between. CDR3 loop: CASSPGQNGNTIYF. The CDR3 region has the DNA TGTGCCAGCAGCCCTGGACAGAATGGAAACACCATATATTTT.

This sequence joins TRBV28 and TRBJ1-2; 8 bases map to TRBD1. Germline V lookup: CDR1 MDHEN, CDR2 SYDVKM. This CDR3 is built from 15 residues. J gave up 2 bases and V 6 bases, and 8 bases lay outside the gene matches. The CDR3 is CASRVGSGGNYGYTF. In DNA, the CDR3 is TGTGCCAGCAGGGTAGGGTCAGGGGGCAACTATGGCTACACCTTC.

The chain employs TRBV7-2 and TRBJ2-7, with 7 bases matching TRBD1. V was clipped by 4 bases and J by 6 bases; unmatched bases: 9. Germline assignment: CDR1 SGHTA and CDR2 FQGNSA. The CDR3 runs 14 residues. The CDR3 region has the DNA TGTGCCAGCAGCTCACGGACAGGTCCCCGCGAGCAGTACTTC. Protein: CASSSRTGPREQYF.

The V call is TRBV19, the J call TRBJ1-1; D gene uncertain. Germline V gives CDR1 LNHDA, CDR2 SQIVND (reference sequence). CDR3 length: 12 amino acids. V was cut by 8 bases and J by 1 base, with 8 bases left in between. The CDR3: CASVHGNTEAFF. The CDR3 nucleotides are TGTGCCAGTGTGCACGGGAACACTGAAGCTTTCTTT. The entire variable domain, with the rest obtained from reference TRBV19 and TRBJ1-1, is as follows: DGGITQSPKYLFRKEGQNVTLSCEQNLNHDAMYWYRQDPGQGLRLIYYSQIVNDFQKGDIAEGYSVSREKKESFPLTVTSAQKNPTAFYLCASVHGNTEAFFGQGTRLTVV.

The CDR3 loop reads CASSTHRGLNTEAFF. The CDR3 DNA follows: TGTGCCAGCAGCACCCACAGGGGGCTGAACACTGAAGCTTTCTTT. V usage is TRBV7-2 and J usage is TRBJ1-1, with 9 positions matching TRBD1. V was pared by 5 bases and J by 0 bases, with 4 bases of the junction left unmatched. The CDR3 extends over 15 amino acids. Germline CDR1 and CDR2: SGHTA and FQGNSA.

V usage is TRBV24-1 and J usage is TRBJ2-1, with D perhaps TRBD1 (5 bases). The CDR3 length is 13 residues. Looked up from germline, CDR1 is KGHDR and CDR2 is SFDVKD. V was cut by 9 bases and J by 0 bases, with 8 bases left in between. CDR3 region: CATQGGSYNEQFF. The CDR3 DNA follows: TGTGCCACCCAGGGTGGCTCCTACAATGAGCAGTTCTTC.

The genes are TRBV9 and TRBJ1-2, with no clear D. Germline V gene data show CDR1 as SGDLS and CDR2 as YYNGEE. Trimming shortened V by 1 base and J by 3 bases, and 10 bases separated the two germline ends. This CDR3 has 14 residues. CDR3 in amino acids: CASSVTGSDYGYTF. DNA of the CDR3: TGTGCCAGCAGCGTAACGGGGAGCGACTATGGCTACACCTTC.

The chain is built from TRBV11-2 and TRBJ1-1, with D possibly matching TRBD1 (6 bases). CDR3 length: 12 residues. The V end lost 1 base, the J end lost 8 bases, and 8 bases lay between the germline ends. Germline V gene lookup returns CDR1 SGHAT and CDR2 FQNNGV. The DNA for the CDR3 is TGTGCCAGCAGCTTAGCAGGGGCCGAAGCTTTCTTT. Translated: CASSLAGAEAFF. Full variable domain (missing parts from reference TRBV11-2 and TRBJ1-1): EAGVAQSPRYKIIEKRQSVAFWCNPISGHATLYWYQQILGQGPKLLIQFQNNGVVDDSQLPKDRFSAERLKGVDSTLKIQPAKLEDSAVYLCASSLAGAEAFFGQGTRLTVV.